Presented here are 9 T cell receptor beta chains from one specimen sequenced in a study of blood T cell repertoires in COVID-19. TCRdb keeps only in-frame clones here, not all; method: immunoSEQ multiplex PCR. The data hold roughly 210,000 clones, with 87% observed a single time. Sample: PBMCs or T cells enriched from blood (not recorded which). These receptors were taken from a man younger than 40 in a cohort exposed to, infected with or recovered from COVID-19 (not recorded which).

The rearrangement uses TRBV7-8 and TRBJ2-1, with TRBD2 as a possible D gene (5 bases). The length of the CDR3 is 15 residues. V lost 5 bases and J 7 bases, leaving 18 bases between the germline ends. Germline CDR1 is SGHVS and CDR2 is FQNEAQ. The CDR3 DNA is TGTGCCAGCAGCCCCGAGAGGCTAGCTGGAAATGAGCAGTTCTTC. Translated, it gives CASSPERLAGNEQFF.

This chain links TRBV28 with TRBJ2-3; no clear D gene. The V gene lost 5 bases and the J gene lost 1 base, with 19 bases spanning the gap. Germline CDR1 MDHEN, CDR2 SYDVKM. This CDR3 comprises 17 residues. In DNA, the CDR3 is TGTGCCAGCAGTCGCCTACTGTTGCGGCCTCGCACAGATACGCAGTATTTT. The encoded protein is CASSRLLLRPRTDTQYF.

This clone was counted a single time. The V call is TRBV29-1, the J call TRBJ1-1; TRBD1 is a possible D gene (5 bases). The V end lost 4 bases, the J end lost 3 bases, and 9 bases lay between the germline ends. CDR3 length: 12 amino acids. CDR1 and CDR2 (germline): SQVTM, ANQGSEA. Here the CDR3 reads CSVVPRDTEAFF. CDR3 coding DNA: TGCAGCGTTGTGCCCAGGGACACTGAAGCTTTCTTT.

V usage is TRBV5-4 and J usage is TRBJ1-2; 8 nucleotides align to TRBD1. The V and J ends lost 3 bases and 6 bases, in that order; junction bases with no gene match: 10. The CDR3 has 15 amino acids. In germline, CDR1 is SGHNT, CDR2 YYREEE (reference sequence). The CDR3 sequence: CASSWGLQGADGYTF. The CDR3 region has the DNA TGTGCCAGCAGCTGGGGCCTTCAGGGGGCTGATGGCTACACCTTC.

The gene calls are TRBV6-5 and TRBJ2-5, with 8 bases identical to TRBD2. CDR3 size: 15 residues. Germline V lookup: CDR1 MNHEY, CDR2 SVGAGI. V was pared by 2 bases and J by 4 bases, with 6 bases of the junction left unmatched. The CDR3 sequence is CASSYEREIRETQYF. DNA of the CDR3: TGTGCCAGCAGTTACGAGCGGGAGATTCGAGAGACCCAGTACTTC.

CDR3 sequence: CSVEAEGVEQYF. The CDR3 nucleotides read TGCAGCGTTGAGGCTGAGGGAGTCGAGCAGTACTTC. The chain recombines TRBV29-1 with TRBJ2-7; the D gene is possibly TRBD2 (5 bases). Germline V CDR1 and CDR2: SQVTM, ANQGSEA. This CDR3 is built from 12 residues. The V gene lost 3 bases and the J gene lost 6 bases, with 12 bases spanning the gap.

The CDR3 protein is CASSSGAPYGYTF. CDR3 nucleotides: TGTGCCAGCAGCTCGGGAGCGCCCTATGGCTACACCTTC. The chain couples TRBV7-2 to TRBJ1-2; D unclear. This CDR3 spans 13 amino acids. Germline CDR1 reads SGHTA; CDR2 reads FQGNSA. Trimming left V 4 bases short and J 4 bases short, with 10 bases between. Full variable domain (outside the CDR3, taken from reference TRBV7-2 and TRBJ1-2): GAGVSQSPSNKVTEKGKDVELRCDPISGHTALYWYRQSLGQGLEFLIYFQGNSAPDKSGLPSDRFSAERTGGSVSTLTIQRTQQEDSAVYLCASSSGAPYGYTFGSGTRLTVV.

The DNA of the CDR3 is TGTGCCAGCAGTTACCTCCAGGGTAATGGCTACACCTTC. Translating gives CASSYLQGNGYTF. V is TRBV6-5 and J is TRBJ1-2, with D perhaps TRBD1 (5 bases). In germline, CDR1 is MNHEY, CDR2 SVGAGI. The V end was cut by 2 bases, the J end by 6 bases, with 10 bases between. The CDR3 has 13 residues.

This clone was observed a single time. J is TRBJ2-7 and V is TRBV7-9, with 10 bases matching TRBD2. V lost 4 bases, J lost 0 bases, and 6 bases stayed unmatched. CDR1 is SEHNR and CDR2 is FQNEAQ in the germline V gene (reference sequence). This CDR3 contains 16 residues. The CDR3 DNA follows: TGTGCCAGCAGCTCGCGGACTAGCGGAAGCTCCTACGAGCAGTACTTC. Translating gives CASSSRTSGSSYEQYF.